This entry lists 30 T cell receptor beta chains sequenced from one sample in a study of control samples from healthy donors and cancer patients. The protocol was immunoSEQ multiplex PCR, while the TCRdb copy is restricted to in-frame clones and leaves out a portion. The top ten clones hold 4.5% to 6% of a sample with 150,000 or so clones, approximately 93% of them seen once. The source material was blood. The origin of the receptors is a man younger than 35 in good health.

This sequence joins TRBV6-5 and TRBJ2-1; D is uncertain. The CDR3 spans 15 residues. The V gene's germline CDR1 is MNHEY and CDR2 SVGAGI. Trimming removed 5 bases at V and 4 bases at J, with 15 bases between. CDR3 nucleotides: TGTGCCAGCAGTAGAAACTCTCTGCTTTACAATGAGCAGTTCTTC. Protein product: CASSRNSLLYNEQFF.

The genes are TRBV6-6 and TRBJ2-1; D tentatively reads TRBD1 or TRBD2 (5 bases each). V was cut by 7 bases and J by 6 bases, with 16 bases left in between. This CDR3 is built from 14 residues. Germline V CDR1 and CDR2: MNHNY, SVGAGI (reference sequence). CDR3 sequence (DNA): TGTGCCAGCACCCCCCGGGACGAGTCCAATGAGCAGTTCTTC. Protein: CASTPRDESNEQFF.

The chain employs TRBV23-1 and TRBJ2-1; 10 positions agree with TRBD1. TRBV23-1 is an open reading frame, and its role is uncertain. The CDR3 length is 17 residues. Trimming took 0 bases from V and 6 from J; bases not matched to a gene: 8. This chain's CDR3 is CASSQSMGQGIPNEQFF. In nucleotides, the CDR3 is TGCGCCAGCAGTCAATCGATGGGACAGGGGATCCCCAATGAGCAGTTCTTC.

The chain has TRBV4-3 and TRBJ1-2; D might be TRBD1 (5 bases). Trimming took 4 bases from V and 4 from J, leaving 10 bases between them. Germline V lookup: CDR1 LGHNA, CDR2 YSLEER. The CDR3 contains 13 residues. The CDR3 protein is CASSLRGSYGYTF. The CDR3 DNA is TGCGCCAGCAGCCTAAGGGGCAGCTATGGCTACACCTTC.

This rearrangement joins TRBV29-1 to TRBJ1-2; D gene unclear. The V gene's germline CDR1 is SQVTM and CDR2 ANQGSEA. CDR3 length equals 14 residues. V lost 0 bases and J 3 bases, leaving 11 bases between the germline ends. The CDR3 DNA is TGCAGCGTTGAAGATCTTGGAGAAGACTATGGCTACACCTTC. The encoded protein is CSVEDLGEDYGYTF.

A few counts support this clone. The chain is built from TRBV7-9 and TRBJ1-2; the D gene is possibly TRBD1 (6 bases). The CDR3 extends over 14 amino acids. Germline V CDR1 and CDR2: SEHNR, FQNEAQ (reference sequence). V dropped 1 base and J dropped 4 bases, with 10 bases sitting between them. The CDR3 DNA follows: TGTGCCAGCAGCTTAGTCGGGGGGCCCTATGGCTACACCTTC. The encoded protein is CASSLVGGPYGYTF.

Only one count was recorded for this clone. This sequence joins TRBV24-1 and TRBJ1-3; possibly TRBD1 for D (5 bases). Deletions cut 9 bases from V and 4 bases from J, with 15 bases between. The germline gives CDR1 KGHDR, CDR2 SFDVKD. This CDR3 is built from 14 residues. CDR3 DNA: TGTGCCACCCTTTTTTGGGACGCCGGAAACACCATATATTTT. This encodes CATLFWDAGNTIYF.

The chain uses TRBV5-6 and TRBJ2-1; D gene unclear. V lost 0 bases to trimming and J lost 9 bases, with 10 bases between them. Germline CDR1 and CDR2: SGHDT and YYEEEE. The CDR3 spans 13 residues. The CDR3 sequence: CASSLAAAIEQFF. In DNA form, the CDR3 reads TGTGCCAGCAGCTTGGCCGCGGCTATTGAGCAGTTCTTC. Variable domain in full (rest from reference TRBV5-6 and TRBJ2-1): DAGVTQSPTHLIKTRGQQVTLRCSPKSGHDTVSWYQQALGQGPQFIFQYYEEEERQRGNFPDRFSGHQFPNYSSELNVNALLLGDSALYLCASSLAAAIEQFFGPGTRLTVL.

The chain is built from TRBV29-1 and TRBJ1-4; TRBD1 might be the D (5 bases). Trimming left V 6 bases short and J 4 bases short, with 15 bases between. Germline V lookup: CDR1 SQVTM, CDR2 ANQGSEA. CDR3 length: 14 residues. The CDR3 region has the DNA TGCAGCGTGTTCTTTGGGGGAAATAATGAAAAACTGTTTTTT. Its translation is CSVFFGGNNEKLFF.

The J gene is TRBJ1-5, the V gene TRBV10-3; D is uncertain. CDR3 length: 13 residues. Germline CDR1 is ENHRY and CDR2 is SYGVKD. The germline V and J ends were trimmed by 7 bases and 0 bases, with 7 bases remaining between them. CDR3 sequence reads: CAIKGFSNQPQHF. The DNA of the CDR3 is TGTGCCATCAAGGGTTTTAGCAATCAGCCCCAGCATTTT.

This chain joins TRBV11-2 and TRBJ1-1; D uncertain. This CDR3 has 12 amino acids. Per the germline V gene, CDR1 is SGHAT and CDR2 is FQNNGV. The V end lost 3 bases, the J end lost 7 bases, and 9 bases lay between the germline ends. This chain's CDR3 is CASSFPRYEAFF. CDR3 DNA sequence: TGTGCCAGCAGCTTTCCCCGGTATGAAGCTTTCTTT.

The genes are TRBV27 and TRBJ1-1; the D gene is possibly TRBD1 (6 bases). V gave up 2 bases and J gave up 3 bases, with 10 bases separating them. The CDR3 is 14 residues long. Germline V gene data show CDR1 as MNHEY and CDR2 as SMNVEV (reference sequence). Here the CDR3 DNA reads TGTGCCAGCAGTTTAAGGGGGGGGGACACTGAAGCTTTCTTT. This sequence encodes CASSLRGGDTEAFF.

V usage is TRBV10-2 and J usage is TRBJ2-4; D remains ambiguous. The CDR3 is 13 amino acids. V shed 6 bases and J shed 5 bases, with 11 bases lying between them. Looked up from germline, CDR1 is WSHSY and CDR2 is SAAADI. CDR3 protein: CASRTRGENIQYF. CDR3 nucleotide sequence: TGCGCCAGCAGGACCCGTGGCGAAAACATTCAGTACTTC.

This clone was seen more than once but under ten times. The chain has TRBV28 and TRBJ1-6, with TRBD1 identical over 7 bases. V was pared by 6 bases and J by 10 bases, with 12 bases of the junction left unmatched. Germline CDR1 reads MDHEN; CDR2 reads SYDVKM. There are 15 residues in the CDR3. In DNA, the CDR3 is TGTGCCAGCAGCCCCCCAGGGGGGGTTCGGTCACCCCTCCACTTT. Translated, it gives CASSPPGGVRSPLHF.

This clone is a singleton in its sample. The chain carries TRBV3-1 (or the pseudogene TRBV3-2) and TRBJ2-5; 9 bases match TRBD1. The CDR3 is 16 residues long. Germline V gene data show CDR1 as LGHDT and CDR2 as YNNKEL (reference sequence). The trim removed 3 bases at V and 5 bases at J, leaving 10 bases unmatched. CDR3 in amino acids: CASSHDSGQGWETQYF. As DNA, the CDR3 is TGTGCCAGCAGCCATGATTCGGGACAGGGATGGGAGACCCAGTACTTC.

The sample holds one count of this clone. The chain carries TRBV4-3 and TRBJ2-7; D remains unclear. From germline, CDR1 is LGHNA and CDR2 YSLEER. The length of the CDR3 is 13 residues. Trimming took 3 bases from V and 2 from J, leaving 8 bases between them. CDR3 in amino acids: CASSQADAYEQYF. CDR3 bases: TGCGCCAGCAGCCAGGCGGACGCCTACGAGCAGTACTTC.

The V gene is TRBV14, the J gene TRBJ1-1, with 7 bases identical to TRBD1. Germline V CDR1 and CDR2: SGHDN, FVKESK. V shed 4 bases, J shed 3 bases, and the junction held 5 bases outside the gene matches. The length of the CDR3 is 14 residues. CDR3 amino acids: CASSPGTAYTEAFF. CDR3 sequence (DNA): TGTGCCAGCAGCCCCGGGACAGCTTACACTGAAGCTTTCTTT.

The V gene is TRBV4-1, the J gene TRBJ1-5; possibly TRBD1 for D (5 bases). Germline V CDR1 and CDR2: MGHRA, YSYEKL. The CDR3 has 17 amino acids. The germline V and J ends were trimmed by 0 bases and 2 bases, with 14 bases remaining between them. The CDR3 coding sequence is TGCGCCAGCAGCCAAGATATGGTGAAGGGACGCAATCAGCCCCAGCATTTT. Translating it yields CASSQDMVKGRNQPQHF.

The rearrangement links TRBV27 to TRBJ2-7, with 7 bases aligning to TRBD1. The CDR3 is made up of 13 amino acids. With 3 bases clipped from V and 4 bases from J, the junction kept 3 bases outside the gene matches. The V gene's germline CDR1 is MNHEY and CDR2 SMNVEV (reference sequence). The CDR3 region is CASSLGTAYEQYF. The CDR3 nucleotides read TGTGCCAGCAGTTTGGGGACAGCGTACGAGCAGTACTTC.

This clone came up once. The chain uses TRBV10-3 and TRBJ1-1; TRBD1 is a possible D gene (5 bases). This CDR3 comprises 14 residues. Trimming removed 6 bases from V and 0 bases from J, with 11 bases in between. From germline, CDR1 is ENHRY and CDR2 SYGVKD. The chain's CDR3 is CAISEGRMNTEAFF. The CDR3 DNA reads TGTGCCATCAGCGAGGGACGGATGAACACTGAAGCTTTCTTT.

The rearrangement uses TRBV28 and TRBJ1-5, with TRBD1 matching 7 bases. This CDR3 has 15 residues. Germline CDR1 is MDHEN and CDR2 is SYDVKM. Trimming at V came to 2 bases and at J to 9 bases, leaving 10 bases not matched to a gene. CDR3 sequence reads: CASSLRGTAVGPQHF. The CDR3 DNA reads TGTGCCAGCAGTTTACGGGGGACAGCCGTCGGGCCCCAGCATTTT.

V is TRBV12-3 or TRBV12-4 and J is TRBJ2-1, with 9 bases matching TRBD1. The CDR3 length is 13 residues. Unmatched junction bases numbered 11, after V lost 6 bases and J lost 14 bases. The CDR3 spells CASSQRATGGKFF. Here the CDR3 DNA reads TGTGCCAGCAGCCAACGGGCGACAGGGGGGAAGTTCTTC.

V and J are TRBV18 and TRBJ2-7; 10 nucleotides match TRBD1. The CDR3 loop spans 14 amino acids. Germline V gives CDR1 KGHSH, CDR2 LQKENI. V trimming: 3 bases; J trimming: 2 bases; junction bases outside the gene matches: 1. CDR3: CASSPGQGTYEQYF. Written as DNA, the CDR3 is TGTGCCAGCTCACCGGGACAGGGGACCTACGAGCAGTACTTC.

The CDR3 region has the DNA TGTGCCAGCAGCGAGATTCCAGGGCTCCCCGGGGAGCTGTTTTTT. Residues: CASSEIPGLPGELFF. The chain combines TRBV9 with TRBJ2-2; D perhaps matches TRBD1 (5 bases). CDR3 length equals 15 residues. V was pared by 3 bases and J by 6 bases, with 15 bases between. The germline V gene encodes CDR1 SGDLS and CDR2 YYNGEE.

The rearrangement joins TRBV2 to TRBJ2-7, with 14 nucleotides matching TRBD2. Unmatched junction bases numbered 3, after V lost 6 bases and J lost 5 bases. The V gene's germline CDR1 is SNHLY and CDR2 FYNNEI. This CDR3 region has 14 residues. CDR3 sequence: CASRGTSGRNEQYF. The DNA of the CDR3 is TGTGCCAGCAGAGGGACTAGCGGGAGAAACGAGCAGTACTTC.

V and J are TRBV27 and TRBJ1-4; possible D gene TRBD1, 5 bases. CDR3 length equals 13 residues. V lost 9 bases, J lost 8 bases, and 16 bases lay in between. Germline loops: CDR1 MNHEY, CDR2 SMNVEV (reference sequence). CDR3 sequence (DNA): TGTGCCAGTACCGACAGATGGGGGGAAAAACTGTTTTTT. This encodes CASTDRWGEKLFF.

The V gene is TRBV5-1, the J gene TRBJ2-7; 9 nucleotides match TRBD2. Germline loops: CDR1 SGHRS, CDR2 YFSETQ. V shed 0 bases and J 8 bases; nucleotides not matched to a gene: 9. The CDR3 is made up of 15 amino acids. CDR3 amino acids: CASSLETSGGSKQYF. The CDR3 nucleotides are TGCGCCAGCAGCTTGGAGACTAGCGGAGGTTCCAAGCAGTACTTC.

Only a few counts were recorded for this clone. CDR3 bases: TGTGCCAGCAGCACGGGACAGGGGGGAAACACCATATATTTT. Residues: CASSTGQGGNTIYF. The chain carries TRBV6-5 and TRBJ1-3; 10 bases align to TRBD1. The CDR3 totals 14 residues. Germline V gene lookup returns CDR1 MNHEY and CDR2 SVGAGI. V lost 6 bases and J lost 4; bases outside the gene matches: 3.

This CDR3 reads CASSVPRTSSYNEQFF. For the CDR3, the DNA is TGTGCCAGCAGCGTACCCCGGACTAGCTCCTACAATGAGCAGTTCTTC. This sequence joins TRBV9 and TRBJ2-1; 7 bases fit TRBD2. The V gene end was trimmed by 1 base and the J gene end by 0 bases; junction bases not matched to a gene: 4. CDR3 length: 16 amino acids. Germline-derived CDR1 and CDR2 are SGDLS and YYNGEE.

As concerns this clone: Other DNA sequences from this sample encode an identical CDR3 as well. The chain is built from TRBV12-3 or TRBV12-4 and TRBJ2-2; D is undetermined. This CDR3 region has 12 residues. Trimming took 1 base from V and 5 from J, leaving 2 bases between them. In nucleotides, the CDR3 is TGTGCCAGCAGTTTAGGAACCGGGGAGCTGTTTTTT. This translates into CASSLGTGELFF.